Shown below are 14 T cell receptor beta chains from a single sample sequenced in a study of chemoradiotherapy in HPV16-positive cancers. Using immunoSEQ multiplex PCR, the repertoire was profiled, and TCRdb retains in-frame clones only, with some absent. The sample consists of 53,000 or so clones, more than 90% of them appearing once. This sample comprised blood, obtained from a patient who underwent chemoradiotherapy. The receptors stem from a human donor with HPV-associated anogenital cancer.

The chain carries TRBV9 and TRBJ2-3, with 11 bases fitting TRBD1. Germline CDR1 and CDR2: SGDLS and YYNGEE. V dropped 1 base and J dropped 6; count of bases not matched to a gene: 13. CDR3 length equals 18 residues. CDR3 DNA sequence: TGTGCCAGCAGCGTACACGGGACAGGGGGAAATCCGAGGGATACGCAGTATTTT. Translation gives CASSVHGTGGNPRDTQYF. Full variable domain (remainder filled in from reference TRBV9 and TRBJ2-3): DSGVTQTPKHLITATGQRVTLRCSPRSGDLSVYWYQQSLDQGLQFLIQYYNGEERAKGNILERFSAQQFPDLHSELNLSSLELGDSALYFCASSVHGTGGNPRDTQYFGPGTRLTVL.

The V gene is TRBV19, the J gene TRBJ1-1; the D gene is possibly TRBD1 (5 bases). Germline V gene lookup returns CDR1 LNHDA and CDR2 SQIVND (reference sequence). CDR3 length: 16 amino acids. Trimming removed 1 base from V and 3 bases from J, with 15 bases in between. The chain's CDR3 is CASSIVFRGRDTEAFF. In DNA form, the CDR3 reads TGTGCCAGTAGTATAGTCTTTAGGGGACGGGACACTGAAGCTTTCTTT.

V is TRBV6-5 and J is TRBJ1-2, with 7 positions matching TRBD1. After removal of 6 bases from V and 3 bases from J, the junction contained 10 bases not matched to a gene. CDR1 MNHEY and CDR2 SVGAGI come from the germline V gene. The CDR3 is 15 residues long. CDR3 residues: CASSRRTGVHYGYTF. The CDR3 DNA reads TGTGCCAGCAGCCGAAGGACAGGAGTTCACTATGGCTACACCTTC.

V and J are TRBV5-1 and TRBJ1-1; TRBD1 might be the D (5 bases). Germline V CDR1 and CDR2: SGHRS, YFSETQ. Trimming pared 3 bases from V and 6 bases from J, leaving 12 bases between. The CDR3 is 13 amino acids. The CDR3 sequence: CASSYDRGAEAFF. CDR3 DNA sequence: TGCGCCAGCAGCTATGACCGAGGGGCTGAAGCTTTCTTT.

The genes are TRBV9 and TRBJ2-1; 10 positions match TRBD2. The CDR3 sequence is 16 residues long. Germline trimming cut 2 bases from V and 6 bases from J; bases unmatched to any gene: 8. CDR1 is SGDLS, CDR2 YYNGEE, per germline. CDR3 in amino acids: CASSVRSGRAVNEQFF. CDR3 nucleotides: TGTGCCAGCAGCGTCCGGAGCGGGAGGGCCGTCAATGAGCAGTTCTTC.

CDR3 nucleotides: TGTGCCAGCAGCCAAATTAGCGGGGGGCCGTTCAATGAGCAGTTCTTC. Translating it yields CASSQISGGPFNEQFF. V is TRBV11-2 and J is TRBJ2-1, with 10 nucleotides matching TRBD2. CDR1 and CDR2 from the germline V gene are SGHAT and FQNNGV. There are 16 residues in the CDR3. V was clipped by 5 bases and J by 6 bases; unmatched bases: 10.

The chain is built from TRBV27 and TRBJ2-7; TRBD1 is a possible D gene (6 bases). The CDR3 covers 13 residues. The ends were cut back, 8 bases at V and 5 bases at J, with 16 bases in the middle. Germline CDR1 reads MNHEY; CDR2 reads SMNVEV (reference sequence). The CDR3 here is CASGAARGDEQYF. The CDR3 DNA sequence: TGTGCCAGCGGGGCCGCCAGGGGAGACGAGCAGTACTTC.

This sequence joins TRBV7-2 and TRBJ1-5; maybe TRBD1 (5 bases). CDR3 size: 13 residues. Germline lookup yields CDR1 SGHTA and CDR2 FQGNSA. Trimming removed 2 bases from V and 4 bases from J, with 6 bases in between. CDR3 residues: CASSLSGNQPQHF. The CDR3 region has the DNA TGTGCCAGCAGCTTATCAGGGAATCAGCCCCAGCATTTT.

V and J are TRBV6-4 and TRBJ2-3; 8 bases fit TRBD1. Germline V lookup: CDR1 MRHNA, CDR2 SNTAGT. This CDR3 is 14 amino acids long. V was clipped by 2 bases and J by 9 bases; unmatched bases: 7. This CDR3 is CASSDTTYRGTQYF. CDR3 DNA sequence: TGTGCCAGCAGTGACACAACGTACAGGGGGACGCAGTATTTT.

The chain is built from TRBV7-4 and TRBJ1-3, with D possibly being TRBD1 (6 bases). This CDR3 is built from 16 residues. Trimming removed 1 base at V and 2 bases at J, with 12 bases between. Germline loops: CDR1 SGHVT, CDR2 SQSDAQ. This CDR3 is CASSLGWGATGNTIYF. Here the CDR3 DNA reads TGTGCCAGCAGCTTAGGATGGGGGGCTACTGGAAACACCATATATTTT.

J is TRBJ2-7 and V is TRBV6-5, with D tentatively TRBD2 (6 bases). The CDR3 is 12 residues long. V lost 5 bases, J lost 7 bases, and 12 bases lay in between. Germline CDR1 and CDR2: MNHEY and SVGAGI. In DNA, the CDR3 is TGTGCCAGCAGTGCCTCCGCGGGGGAGCAGTACTTC. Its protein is CASSASAGEQYF.

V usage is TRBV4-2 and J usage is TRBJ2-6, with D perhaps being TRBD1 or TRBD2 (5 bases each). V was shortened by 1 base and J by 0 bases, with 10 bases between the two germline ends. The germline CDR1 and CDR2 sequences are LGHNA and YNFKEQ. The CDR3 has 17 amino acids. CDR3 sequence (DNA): TGTGCCAGCAGCCAAGCGGGACCGGGCTCTGGGGCCAACGTCCTGACTTTC. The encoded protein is CASSQAGPGSGANVLTF.

The CDR3 here is CASSVDRSDTQYF. CDR3 DNA sequence: TGTGCCAGCAGCGTAGACAGGTCGGATACGCAGTATTTT. The chain carries TRBV9 and TRBJ2-3; tentative D call: TRBD1 (5 bases). The V and J ends lost 0 bases and 6 bases respectively, with 8 bases between them. In germline, CDR1 is SGDLS, CDR2 YYNGEE. This CDR3 comprises 13 residues.

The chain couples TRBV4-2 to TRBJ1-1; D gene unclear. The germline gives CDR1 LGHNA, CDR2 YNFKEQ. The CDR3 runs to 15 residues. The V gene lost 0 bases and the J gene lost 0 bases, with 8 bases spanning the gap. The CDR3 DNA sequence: TGTGCCAGCAGCCAAGAGTCCGGCATGAACACTGAAGCTTTCTTT. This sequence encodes CASSQESGMNTEAFF.